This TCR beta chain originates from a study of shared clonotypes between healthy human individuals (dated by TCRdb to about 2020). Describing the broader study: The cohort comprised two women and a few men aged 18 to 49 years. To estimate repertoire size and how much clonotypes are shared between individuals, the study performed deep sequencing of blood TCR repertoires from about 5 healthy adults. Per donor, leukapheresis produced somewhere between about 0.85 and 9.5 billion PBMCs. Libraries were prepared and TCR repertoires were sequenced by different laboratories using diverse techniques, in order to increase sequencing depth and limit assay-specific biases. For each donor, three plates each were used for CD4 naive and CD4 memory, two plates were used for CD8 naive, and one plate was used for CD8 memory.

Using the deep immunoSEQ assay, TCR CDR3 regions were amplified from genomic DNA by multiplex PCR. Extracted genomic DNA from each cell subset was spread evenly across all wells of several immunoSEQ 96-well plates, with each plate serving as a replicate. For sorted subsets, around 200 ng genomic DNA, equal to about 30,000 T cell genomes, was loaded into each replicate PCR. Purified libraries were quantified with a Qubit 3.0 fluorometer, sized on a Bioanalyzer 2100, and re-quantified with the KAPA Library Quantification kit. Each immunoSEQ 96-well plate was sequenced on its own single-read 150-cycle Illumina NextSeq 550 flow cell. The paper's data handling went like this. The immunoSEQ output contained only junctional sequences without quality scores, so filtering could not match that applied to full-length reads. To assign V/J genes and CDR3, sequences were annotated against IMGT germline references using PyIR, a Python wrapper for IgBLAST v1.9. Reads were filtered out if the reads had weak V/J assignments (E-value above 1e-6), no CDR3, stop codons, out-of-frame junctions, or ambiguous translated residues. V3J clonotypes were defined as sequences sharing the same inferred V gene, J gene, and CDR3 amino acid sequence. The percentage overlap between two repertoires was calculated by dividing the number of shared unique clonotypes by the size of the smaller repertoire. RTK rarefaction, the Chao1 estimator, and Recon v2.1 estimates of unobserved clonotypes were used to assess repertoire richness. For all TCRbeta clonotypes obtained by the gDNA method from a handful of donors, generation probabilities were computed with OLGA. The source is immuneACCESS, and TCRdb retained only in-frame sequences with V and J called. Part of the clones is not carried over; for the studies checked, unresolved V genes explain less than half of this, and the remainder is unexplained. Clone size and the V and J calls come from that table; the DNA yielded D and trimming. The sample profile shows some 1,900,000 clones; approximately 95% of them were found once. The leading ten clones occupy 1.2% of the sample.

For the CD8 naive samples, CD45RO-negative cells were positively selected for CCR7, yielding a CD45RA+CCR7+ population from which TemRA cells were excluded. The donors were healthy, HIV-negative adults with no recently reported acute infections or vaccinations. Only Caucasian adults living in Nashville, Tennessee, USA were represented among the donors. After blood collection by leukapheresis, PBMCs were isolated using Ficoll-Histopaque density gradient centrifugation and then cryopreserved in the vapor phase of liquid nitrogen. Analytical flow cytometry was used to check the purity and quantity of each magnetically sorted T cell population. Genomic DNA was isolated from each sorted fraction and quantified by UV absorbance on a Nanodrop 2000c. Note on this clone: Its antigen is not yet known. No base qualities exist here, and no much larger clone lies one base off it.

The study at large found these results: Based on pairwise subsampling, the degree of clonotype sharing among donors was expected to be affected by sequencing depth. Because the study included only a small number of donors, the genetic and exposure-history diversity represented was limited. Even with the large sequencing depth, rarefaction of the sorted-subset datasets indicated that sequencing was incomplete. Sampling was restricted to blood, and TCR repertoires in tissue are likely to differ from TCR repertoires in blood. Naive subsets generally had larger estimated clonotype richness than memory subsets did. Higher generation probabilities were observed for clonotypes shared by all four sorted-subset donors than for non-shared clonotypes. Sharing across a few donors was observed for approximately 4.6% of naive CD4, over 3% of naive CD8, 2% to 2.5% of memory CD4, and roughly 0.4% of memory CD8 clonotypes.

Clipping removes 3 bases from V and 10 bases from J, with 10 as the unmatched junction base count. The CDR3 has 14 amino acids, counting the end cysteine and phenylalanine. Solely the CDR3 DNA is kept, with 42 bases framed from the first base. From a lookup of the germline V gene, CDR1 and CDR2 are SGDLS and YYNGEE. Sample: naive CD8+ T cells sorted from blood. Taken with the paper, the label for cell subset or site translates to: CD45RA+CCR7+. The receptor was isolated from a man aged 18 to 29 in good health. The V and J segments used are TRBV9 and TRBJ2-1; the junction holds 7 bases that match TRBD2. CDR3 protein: CASSASGTTVEQFF. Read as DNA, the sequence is TGTGCCAGCAGCGCCTCCGGGACTACCGTAGAGCAGTTCTTC.